This TCR beta chain was found in a study of cytomegalovirus exposure and HLA in healthy donors. Study conclusions and caveats: With high specificity and sensitivity, the classifier reportedly diagnosed cytomegalovirus status. There were over 150 TCR beta chains listed as cytomegalovirus-associated.

Donors were drawn from the approximately 130-subject validation cohort, separate from the roughly 610-subject first cohort. Assay used: immunoSEQ multiplex PCR; TCRdb lists only in-frame clones, some missing. Here the sample spans 250,000 to 300,000 clones, 65% to 90% being singletons. In regard to this clone: No antigen is known for it.

CDR1 is MNHNS and CDR2 is SASEGT in the germline V gene. With V trimmed by 6 bases and J by 9 bases, 12 bases remained unmatched. The CDR3 runs to 15 residues. The sequence derives from a woman between 18 and 29 years old in good health and CMV-seronegative. The chain employs TRBV6-1 and TRBJ1-5, with 9 bases lining up with TRBD1. The specimen was PBMCs. This CDR3 reads CASRRGQGLGVPQHF. The CDR3 nucleotides are TGTGCCAGCAGAAGGGGACAGGGATTGGGAGTGCCCCAGCATTTT.